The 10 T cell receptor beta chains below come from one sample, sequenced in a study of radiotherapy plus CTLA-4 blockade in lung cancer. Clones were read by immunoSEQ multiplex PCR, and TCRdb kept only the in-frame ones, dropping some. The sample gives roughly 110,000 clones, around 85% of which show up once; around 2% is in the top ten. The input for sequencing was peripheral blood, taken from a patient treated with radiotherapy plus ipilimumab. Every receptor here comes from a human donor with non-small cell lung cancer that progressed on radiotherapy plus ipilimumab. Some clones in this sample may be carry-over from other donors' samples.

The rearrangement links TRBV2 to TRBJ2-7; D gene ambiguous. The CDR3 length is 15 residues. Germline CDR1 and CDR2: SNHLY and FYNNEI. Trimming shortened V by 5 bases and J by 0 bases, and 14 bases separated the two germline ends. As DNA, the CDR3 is TGTGCCAGCAGTTTCGGCAGGCAAAGCTCCTACGAGCAGTACTTC. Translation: CASSFGRQSSYEQYF.

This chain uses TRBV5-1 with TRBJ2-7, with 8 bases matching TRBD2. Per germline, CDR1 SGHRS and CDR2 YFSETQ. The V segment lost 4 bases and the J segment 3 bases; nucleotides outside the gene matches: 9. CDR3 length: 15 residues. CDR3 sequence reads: CASSPRDGGVYEQYF. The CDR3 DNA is TGCGCCAGCAGCCCCAGGGACGGGGGGGTCTACGAGCAGTACTTC.

As DNA, the CDR3 is TGTGCCAGCAGCTCCCGGGACACCATGGGCGAGCAGTACTTC. Encoded protein: CASSSRDTMGEQYF. The J gene is TRBJ2-7, the V gene TRBV5-4, with D maybe TRBD1 (6 bases). V dropped 3 bases and J dropped 6 bases, with 16 bases sitting between them. This CDR3 has 14 amino acids. Germline V CDR1 and CDR2: SGHNT, YYREEE (reference sequence).

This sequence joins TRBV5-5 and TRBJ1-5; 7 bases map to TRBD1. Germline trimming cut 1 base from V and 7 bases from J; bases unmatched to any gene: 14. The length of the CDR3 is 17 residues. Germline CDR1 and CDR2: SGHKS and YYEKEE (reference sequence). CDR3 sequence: CASSLSGSSTGWQPQHF. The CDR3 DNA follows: TGTGCCAGCAGCTTGTCGGGTTCGTCGACAGGGTGGCAGCCCCAGCATTTT.

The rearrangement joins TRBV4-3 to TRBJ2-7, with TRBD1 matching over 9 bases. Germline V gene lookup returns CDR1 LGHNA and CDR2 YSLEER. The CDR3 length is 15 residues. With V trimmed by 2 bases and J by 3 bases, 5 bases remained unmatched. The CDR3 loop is CASSQYRTGDYEQYF. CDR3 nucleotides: TGCGCCAGCAGCCAATACCGGACAGGGGACTACGAGCAGTACTTC.

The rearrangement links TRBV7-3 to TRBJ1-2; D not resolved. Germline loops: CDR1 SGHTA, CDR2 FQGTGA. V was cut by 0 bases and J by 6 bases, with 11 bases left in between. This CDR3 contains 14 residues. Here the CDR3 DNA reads TGTGCCAGCAGCTTAACAGCATACAGCGATGGCTACACCTTC. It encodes CASSLTAYSDGYTF.

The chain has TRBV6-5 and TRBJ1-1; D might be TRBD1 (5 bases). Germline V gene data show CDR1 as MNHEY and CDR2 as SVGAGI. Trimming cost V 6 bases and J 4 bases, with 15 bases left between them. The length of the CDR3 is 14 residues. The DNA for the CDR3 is TGTGCCAGCAGAGTCCTGACAGTAGTCACTGAAGCTTTCTTT. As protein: CASRVLTVVTEAFF.

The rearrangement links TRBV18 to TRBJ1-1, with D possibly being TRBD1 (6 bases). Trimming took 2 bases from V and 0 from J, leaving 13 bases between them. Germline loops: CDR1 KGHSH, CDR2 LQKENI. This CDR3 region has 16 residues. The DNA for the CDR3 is TGTGCCAGCTCACCAGTCATGACAGGAATGAACACTGAAGCTTTCTTT. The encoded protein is CASSPVMTGMNTEAFF.

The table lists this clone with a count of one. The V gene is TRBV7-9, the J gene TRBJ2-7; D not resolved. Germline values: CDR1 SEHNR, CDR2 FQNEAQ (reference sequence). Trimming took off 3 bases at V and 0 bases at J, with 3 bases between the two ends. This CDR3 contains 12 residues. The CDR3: CASSFSSYEQYF. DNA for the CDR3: TGTGCCAGCAGCTTCTCCTCCTACGAGCAGTACTTC. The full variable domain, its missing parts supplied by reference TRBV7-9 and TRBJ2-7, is DTGVSQNPRHKITKRGQNVTFRCDPISEHNRLYWYRQTLGQGPEFLTYFQNEAQLEKSRLLSDRFSAERPKGSFSTLEIQRTEQGDSAMYLCASSFSSYEQYFGPGTRLTVT.

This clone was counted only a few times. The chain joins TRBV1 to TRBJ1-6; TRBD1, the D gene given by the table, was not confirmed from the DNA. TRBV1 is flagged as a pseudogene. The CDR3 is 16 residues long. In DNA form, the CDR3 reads TGCACCAGCAGCCAGGGGGGACAGGGGAGTAATTCACCCCTCCACTTT. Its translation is CTSSQGGQGSNSPLHF.